The rows below give T cell receptor beta chains drawn from one sample of a study of blood T cell repertoires in COVID-19. The protocol was immunoSEQ multiplex PCR, while the TCRdb copy is restricted to in-frame clones and leaves out a portion. The sample contains some 51,000 clones, more than 80% of which appear only once. Specimen: peripheral blood. These TCRs come from a human donor with active COVID-19. The donor label of this sample is uncertain. CDR3s include the opening cysteine and the closing phenylalanine or tryptophan. D genes are given only for firm matches. Clone sizes are given selectively: once, few, many, or a class where the clone is expanded.

abundance	d_gene	v_gene	CDR3aa
.	.	TRBV2	CASSFLGAGNTIYF
.	.	TRBV20-1	CSAHRVGEQYF
.	.	TRBV5-1	CASSFSGAGNTIYF
once	.	TRBV18	CASSPTLASLYNEQFF
.	.	TRBV6-5	CASYRGFTGELFF
.	.	TRBV15	CATSRDRGLTYEQYF
.	TRBD1	TRBV7-2	CASSFWDRVTETQYF
.	TRBD2	TRBV15	CATSRDFSGRADEQYF
.	.	TRBV2	CASSEEAAAGAFF
.	.	TRBV6-4	CASSPDAERAEAFF
.	.	TRBV18	CASSIVGVAANEKLFF
.	.	TRBV7-2	CAGGAYDEQYF
once	TRBD2	TRBV7-3	CASSLAGGPGEQYF
.	TRBD1	TRBV27	CASSPGQTYEQYF
.	.	TRBV7-9	CASSLGAQETQYF
.	.	TRBV2	CASKTGLPGGTDTQYF
.	.	TRBV7-9	CASSLNIEKLFF
.	.	TRBV19	CASSLMGQWDGYTF
.	.	TRBV5-1	CASSFNLDRSNTGELFF
.	TRBD1	TRBV6-5	CAETGTANTEAFF
.	.	TRBV7-2	CASSLGGGYGYTF
once	TRBD1	TRBV30	CAWSAGQGLNEKLFF
.	TRBD1	TRBV2	CASRSGQGTNEQFF
.	.	TRBV5-6	CASSRLRSSYNEQFF
.	TRBD1	TRBV5-1	CASSWDSSYEQYF
.	TRBD1	TRBV4-1	CASSQGQGSTNEKLFF
.	.	TRBV5-1	CASSEQPGSGYNEQFF
.	TRBD2	TRBV2	CASSEAGSRRAGGRNEQFF
.	.	TRBV15	CATSRAGGIASYEQYF
once	.	TRBV14	CASGGGYNEQFF
.	.	TRBV7-9	CARGTREVNTEAFF
.	.	TRBV19	CASSPRLGANNEQFF
.	TRBD2	TRBV15	CATSTPEVSGSPPFNEQFF
.	TRBD1	TRBV7-9	CASSPIGTAGVYGYTF
.	TRBD1	TRBV5-5	CASSTRDRGNSPLHF
.	TRBD1	TRBV24-1	CATSPDRGQNYGYTF
once	.	TRBV4-2	CASSQLTKGGRDNSPLHF
.	.	TRBV5-5	CASSLVTGSFNYGYTF
.	TRBD2	TRBV30	CAWSVFGVILAGGPYEQYF
.	TRBD1	TRBV5-6	CASSPTTTGRGTGELFF
.	.	TRBV15	CATSRDRGAVYNEQFF
.	.	TRBV27	CASSPGTGRGEQYF
few	TRBD1	TRBV10-2	CASTRGQGDQETQYF
.	.	TRBV18	CASSRQNTGELFF
.	TRBD2	TRBV5-4	CASRRTSGSTDTQYF
.	TRBD2	TRBV10-3	CAISSGTSGYEQYF
.	.	TRBV7-3	CASSLNALGTNTEAFF